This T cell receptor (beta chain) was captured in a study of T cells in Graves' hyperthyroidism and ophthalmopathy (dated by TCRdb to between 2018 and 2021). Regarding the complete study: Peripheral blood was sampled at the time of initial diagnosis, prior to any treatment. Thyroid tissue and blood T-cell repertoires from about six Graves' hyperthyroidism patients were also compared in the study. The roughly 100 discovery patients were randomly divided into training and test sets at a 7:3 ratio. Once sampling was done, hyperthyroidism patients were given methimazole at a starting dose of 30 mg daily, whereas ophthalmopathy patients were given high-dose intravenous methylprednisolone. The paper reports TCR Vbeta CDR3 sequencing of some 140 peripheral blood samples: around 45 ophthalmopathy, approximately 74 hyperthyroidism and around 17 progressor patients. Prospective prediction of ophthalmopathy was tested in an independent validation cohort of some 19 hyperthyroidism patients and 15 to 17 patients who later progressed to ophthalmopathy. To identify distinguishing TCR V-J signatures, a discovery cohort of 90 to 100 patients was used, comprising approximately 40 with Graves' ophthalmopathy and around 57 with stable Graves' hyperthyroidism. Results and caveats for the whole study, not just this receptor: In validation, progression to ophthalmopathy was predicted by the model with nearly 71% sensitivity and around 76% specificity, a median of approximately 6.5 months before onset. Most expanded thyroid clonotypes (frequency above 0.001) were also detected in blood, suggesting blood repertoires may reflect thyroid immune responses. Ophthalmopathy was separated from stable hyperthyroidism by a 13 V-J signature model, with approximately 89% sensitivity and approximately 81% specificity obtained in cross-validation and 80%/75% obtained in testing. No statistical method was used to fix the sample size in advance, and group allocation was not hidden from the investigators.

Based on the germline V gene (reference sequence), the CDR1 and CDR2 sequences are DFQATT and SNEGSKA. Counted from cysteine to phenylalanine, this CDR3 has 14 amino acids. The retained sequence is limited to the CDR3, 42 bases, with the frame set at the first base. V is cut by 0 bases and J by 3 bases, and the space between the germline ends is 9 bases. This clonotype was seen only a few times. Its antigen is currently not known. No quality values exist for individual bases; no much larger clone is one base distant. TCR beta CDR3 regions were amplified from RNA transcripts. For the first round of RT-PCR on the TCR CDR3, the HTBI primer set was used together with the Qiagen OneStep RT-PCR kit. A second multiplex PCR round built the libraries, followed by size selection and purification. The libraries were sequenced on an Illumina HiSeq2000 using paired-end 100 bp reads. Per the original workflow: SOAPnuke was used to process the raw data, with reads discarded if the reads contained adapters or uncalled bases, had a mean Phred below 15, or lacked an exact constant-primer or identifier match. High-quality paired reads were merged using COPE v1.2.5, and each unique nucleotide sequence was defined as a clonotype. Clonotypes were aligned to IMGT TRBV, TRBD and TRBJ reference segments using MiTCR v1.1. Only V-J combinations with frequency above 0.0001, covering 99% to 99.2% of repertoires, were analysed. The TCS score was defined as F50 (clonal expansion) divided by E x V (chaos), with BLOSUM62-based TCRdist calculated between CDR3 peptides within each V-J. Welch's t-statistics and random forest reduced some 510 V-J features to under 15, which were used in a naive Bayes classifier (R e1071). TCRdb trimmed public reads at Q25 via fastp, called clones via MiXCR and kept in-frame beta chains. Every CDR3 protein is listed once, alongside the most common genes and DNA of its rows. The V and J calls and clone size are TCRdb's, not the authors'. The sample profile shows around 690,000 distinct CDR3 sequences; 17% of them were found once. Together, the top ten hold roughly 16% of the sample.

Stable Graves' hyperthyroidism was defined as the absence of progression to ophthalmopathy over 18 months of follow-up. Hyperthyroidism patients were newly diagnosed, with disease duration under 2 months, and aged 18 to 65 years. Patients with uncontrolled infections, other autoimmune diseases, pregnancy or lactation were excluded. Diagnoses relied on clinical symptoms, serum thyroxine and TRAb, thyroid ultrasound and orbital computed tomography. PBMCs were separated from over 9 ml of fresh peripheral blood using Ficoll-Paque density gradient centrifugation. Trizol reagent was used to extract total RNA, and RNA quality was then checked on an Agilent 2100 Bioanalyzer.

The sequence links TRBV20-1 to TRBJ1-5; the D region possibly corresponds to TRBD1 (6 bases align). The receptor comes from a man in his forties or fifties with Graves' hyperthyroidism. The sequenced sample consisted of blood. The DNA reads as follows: TGCAGTGCTAGAGACGGGGACATCAATCAGCCCCAGCATTTT. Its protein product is CSARDGDINQPQHF.